Shown below are 7 T cell receptor beta chains from a single sample sequenced in a study of shared clonotypes between healthy human individuals (dated by TCRdb to about 2020). The library came from the immunoSEQ multiplex PCR assay. The table comes from immuneACCESS by way of TCRdb, which keeps in-frame sequences with V and J called. Part of the clones is missing from these tables; in studies checked, under half for an unresolved V gene and the rest for unknown reasons. The sample contains some 2,400,000 clones, around 95% of them found a single time. 0.1% to 0.15% of the sample is held by the ten biggest clonotypes. Material: naive CD4+ T cells sorted from blood. This specimen's cell subset or site label, interpreted: CD45RA+ positively selected. These receptors all stem from a man younger than 35 in good health.

A single count supports this clone. The chain carries TRBV4-1 and TRBJ1-3, with 7 bases fitting TRBD1. CDR1 and CDR2 from the germline V gene are MGHRA and YSYEKL. The CDR3 is made up of 15 amino acids. Trimming cost V 6 bases and J 0 bases; bases outside gene matches: 5. CDR3 protein: CASSIQGSSGNTIYF. The CDR3 DNA reads TGCGCCAGCAGTATACAGGGGAGCTCTGGAAACACCATATATTTT.

This chain joins TRBV19 and TRBJ1-6, with TRBD1 matching over 10 bases. CDR1 is LNHDA, CDR2 SQIVND, per germline (reference sequence). With 8 bases clipped from V and 7 bases from J, the junction kept 8 bases outside the gene matches. The CDR3 is 15 amino acids. The CDR3 spells CASRIPGQGNSPLHF. As DNA, the CDR3 is TGTGCCAGTCGCATCCCGGGACAGGGGAATTCACCCCTCCACTTT.

V gene TRBV5-1 combines with J gene TRBJ2-5; D possibly matches TRBD1 or TRBD2 (6 bases each). Trimming removed 5 bases from V and 1 base from J, with 18 bases in between. The germline V gene has CDR1 SGHRS and CDR2 YFSETQ. CDR3 length: 16 residues. CDR3: CASRQGRGDFQETQYF. In DNA, the CDR3 is TGCGCCAGCAGACAGGGAAGGGGGGATTTCCAAGAGACCCAGTACTTC.

The J gene is TRBJ1-5, the V gene TRBV7-9; possibly TRBD1 for D (5 bases). V dropped 0 bases and J dropped 3 bases, with 15 bases sitting between them. The CDR3 spans 17 residues. Germline assignment: CDR1 SEHNR and CDR2 FQNEAQ (reference sequence). The CDR3 nucleotides read TGTGCCAGCAGCTTAGCGGGGGAGGGCCCGAACAATCAGCCCCAGCATTTT. Protein sequence: CASSLAGEGPNNQPQHF.

Details on this clone: The sample has other DNA sequences that encode this CDR3 too. The CDR3 DNA is TGCAGTGCCTCTCCCGGGGGAGAGCAGTACTTC. It codes for CSASPGGEQYF. The chain couples TRBV20-1 to TRBJ2-7; TRBD2 is a possible D gene (6 bases). The CDR3 has 11 amino acids. From germline, CDR1 is DFQATT and CDR2 SNEGSKA (reference sequence). V lost 6 bases to trimming and J lost 7 bases, with 13 bases between them.

The CDR3 DNA sequence: TGTGCCAGCAGCCGATTTTCTAGCGGGAGGGCCTCCCTCTCCTACGAGCAGTACTTC. It encodes CASSRFSSGRASLSYEQYF. The gene calls are TRBV7-8 and TRBJ2-7; 12 nucleotides align to TRBD2. The germline CDR1 and CDR2 sequences are SGHVS and FQNEAQ. The CDR3 sequence is 19 residues long. V was clipped by 5 bases and J by 0 bases; unmatched bases: 14.

The V and J genes are TRBV5-6 and TRBJ2-2; weak D call: TRBD2 (5 bases). CDR1 is SGHDT and CDR2 is YYEEEE in the germline V gene. The CDR3 has 16 residues. Deletions cut 0 bases from V and 4 bases from J, with 13 bases between. This CDR3 is CASSLVVSGGTGELFF. CDR3 bases: TGTGCCAGCAGCTTGGTGGTAAGCGGCGGCACCGGGGAGCTGTTTTTT.